This T cell receptor beta chain was obtained from a study of blood T cell repertoires in COVID-19. Study overall: PBMCs, B-cell-depleted T cells, or T cells provided the cDNA or gDNA that made up the material.

Germline V CDR1 and CDR2: SGHAT, FQNNGV. The CDR3 runs to 16 residues. V lost 1 base to trimming and J lost 4 bases; unmatched junction nucleotides: 4. In assigning cohorts, the study relied on participant-reported clinical history. Profiling relied on immunoSEQ multiplex PCR, and the TCRdb table lists in-frame clones only, not all of them. The repertoire holds 270,000 or so clones, with roughly 80% as singletons. Sequenced material: PBMCs or T cells enriched from blood (not recorded which). The gene calls are TRBV11-2 and TRBJ2-1; the match to TRBD2 covers 10 bases. This receptor was taken from a man between 50 and 59 years old who had recovered from COVID-19. This chain's CDR3 is CASSLVVAGGYNEQFF. For the CDR3, the DNA is TGTGCCAGCAGCTTAGTTGTAGCGGGGGGATACAATGAGCAGTTCTTC.